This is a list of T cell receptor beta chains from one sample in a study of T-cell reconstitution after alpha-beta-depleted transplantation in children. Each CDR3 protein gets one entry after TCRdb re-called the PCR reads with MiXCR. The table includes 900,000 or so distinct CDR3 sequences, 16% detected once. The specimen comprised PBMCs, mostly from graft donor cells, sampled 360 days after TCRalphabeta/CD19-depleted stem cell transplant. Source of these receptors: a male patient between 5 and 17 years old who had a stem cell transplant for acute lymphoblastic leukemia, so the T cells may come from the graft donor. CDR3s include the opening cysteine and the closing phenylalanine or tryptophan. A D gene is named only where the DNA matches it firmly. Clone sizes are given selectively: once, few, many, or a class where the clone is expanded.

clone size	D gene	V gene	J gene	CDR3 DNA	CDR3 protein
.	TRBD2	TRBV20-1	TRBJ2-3	TGCAGTGCTCCAAGACTAGCGGGAGGGTACACAGATACGCAGTATTTT	CSAPRLAGGYTDTQYF
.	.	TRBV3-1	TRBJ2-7	TGTGCCAGCAGCCAAGCGTTTTTCTACGAGCAGTACTTC	CASSQAFFYEQYF
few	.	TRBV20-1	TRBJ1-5	TGCAGTGCTAGAGAGACCAGGGTCCCATATCAGCCCCAGCATTTT	CSARETRVPYQPQHF
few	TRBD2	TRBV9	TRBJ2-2	TGTGCCAGCAGCGCGGGGGGAGGGAACACCGGGGAGCTGTTTTTT	CASSAGGGNTGELFF
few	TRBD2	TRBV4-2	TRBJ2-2	TGTGCCAGCAGCCCCCTGGGCAGCGGGGCCGGGGAGCTGTTTTTT	CASSPLGSGAGELFF
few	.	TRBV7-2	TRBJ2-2	TGTGCCAGCAGCTTATCTGCGGTACCCGGGGAGCTGTTTTTT	CASSLSAVPGELFF
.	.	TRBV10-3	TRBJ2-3	TGTGCCATCAGTGAGGGGCTAGAGGATACGCAGTATTTT	CAISEGLEDTQYF
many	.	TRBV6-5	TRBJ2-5	TGTGCCAGCAGTTTCGGAGGTCGGGCGACCCAGTACTTC	CASSFGGRATQYF
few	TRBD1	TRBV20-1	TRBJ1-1	TGCAGTGCTCGTACTCAGGGGGTCGGTACTGAAGCTTTCTTT	CSARTQGVGTEAFF
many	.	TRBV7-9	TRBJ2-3	TGTGCCAGCAGCCGGTCCTGGATGGGGGGCACAGATACGCAGTATTTT	CASSRSWMGGTDTQYF
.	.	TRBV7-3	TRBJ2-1	TGTGCCAGCAGCTCTGACCGAGGATACTACAATGAGCAGTTCTTC	CASSSDRGYYNEQFF
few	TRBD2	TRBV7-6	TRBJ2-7	TGTGCCAGCAGCTTAGGGGAGGGCCATCCCTACGAGCAGTACTTC	CASSLGEGHPYEQYF
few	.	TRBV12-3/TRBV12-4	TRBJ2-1	TGTGCCAGCGTACATCGGGCGGGCTACAATGAGCAGTTCTTC	CASVHRAGYNEQFF
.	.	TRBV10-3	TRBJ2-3	TGTGCCATCAGTGGATTGGCGGGTGCCCTAGATACGCAGTATTTT	CAISGLAGALDTQYF
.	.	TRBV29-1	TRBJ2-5	TGCAGCGTTGAATGGTGGGGGCCTCAAGAGACCCAGTACTTC	CSVEWWGPQETQYF
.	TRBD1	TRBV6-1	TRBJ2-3	TGTGCCAGTTCGGTCCTTACAGGGGGCGGATATACGCAGTATTTT	CASSVLTGGGYTQYF
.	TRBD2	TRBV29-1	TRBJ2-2	TGCAGCGCCCTAGCGGGAGCCGCGAACACCGGGGAGCTGTTTTTT	CSALAGAANTGELFF
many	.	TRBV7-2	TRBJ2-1	TGTGCCAGCAGCTCGGGACCTGGAACAGGTGTTGAGCAGTTCTTC	CASSSGPGTGVEQFF
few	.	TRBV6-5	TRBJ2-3	TGTGCCAGCAGTTACTCGAATCCTAGCGGCACAGATACGCAGTATTTT	CASSYSNPSGTDTQYF
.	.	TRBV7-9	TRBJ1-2	TGTGCCAGCAGCTTAACCACCTTATTAGCTAACTATGGCTACACCTTC	CASSLTTLLANYGYTF
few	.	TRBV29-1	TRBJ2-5	TGCAGCGTTGGACTTACTACCCGTGTACGAGAGACCCAGTACTTC	CSVGLTTRVRETQYF
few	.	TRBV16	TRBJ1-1	TGTGCCAGCAGCCAATTCGGCCAGGGGCAATCGAGTGAAGCTTTCTTT	CASSQFGQGQSSEAFF
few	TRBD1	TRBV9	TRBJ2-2	TGTGCCAGCAGCGGCGGACAGGGCGTTACCGGGGAGCTGTTTTTT	CASSGGQGVTGELFF
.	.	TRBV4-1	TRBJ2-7	TGCGCCAGCAGCCAAGATGGGGGATCCTACGAGCAGTACTTC	CASSQDGGSYEQYF
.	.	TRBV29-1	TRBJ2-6	TGCAGCGTTGTTGATTCTGGGGCCAACGTCCTGACTTTC	CSVVDSGANVLTF
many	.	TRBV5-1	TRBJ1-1	TGCGCCAGCAGCTTGGTTTCAGGTCCCCGTCAGTCCACTGAAGCTTTCTTT	CASSLVSGPRQSTEAFF
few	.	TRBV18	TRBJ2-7	TGTGCCAGCTCACCACCCTGGGGGTTCCTGAGCTCCTACGAGCAGTACTTC	CASSPPWGFLSSYEQYF
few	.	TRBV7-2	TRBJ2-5	TGTGCCAGCGCAAAGGGGGGCCGGGAGACCCAGTACTTC	CASAKGGRETQYF
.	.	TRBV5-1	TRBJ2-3	TGCGCCAGCAGCTTGTTCGACAGGTTCCCAGATACGCAGTATTTT	CASSLFDRFPDTQYF
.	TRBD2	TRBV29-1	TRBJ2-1	TGCAGCGTTGTTGGCGGGAGAGGCTCCAATGAGCAGTTCTTC	CSVVGGRGSNEQFF
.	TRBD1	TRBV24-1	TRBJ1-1	TGTGCCACCACCGGGACAGGGGGGAAAACTGAAGCTTTCTTT	CATTGTGGKTEAFF